A selection of T cell receptor beta chains follows, all from one sample in a study of T cell repertoires in cytomegalovirus infection. A single record per CDR3 protein comes from TCRdb applying MiXCR to the reads. The table lists about 890,000 distinct CDR3 sequences, roughly 31% of them singletons. Their recognized antigens are unknown. Here the sequenced sample was cultured CD8+ T cells from PBMCs, taken from culture after CMV antigen stimulation. Source of these receptors: a human donor in good health (CMV status not recorded). Some clones in this sample may be carry-over from other donors' samples. The CDR3 runs from the conserved cysteine through the conserved F or W. D genes are given only for firm matches. Clone sizes are given selectively: once, few, many, or a class where the clone is expanded.

J: TRBJ1-2
D: -
V: TRBV7-2
size: -
CDR3: CASSLRGFPEDGYTF
DNA: TGTGCCAGCAGCTTAAGAGGGTTTCCGGAAGATGGCTACACCTTC

J: TRBJ2-2
D: -
V: TRBV12-3/TRBV12-4
size: -
CDR3: CASSLGSGVTGELFF
DNA: TGTGCCAGCAGTTTAGGGTCGGGAGTCACCGGGGAGCTGTTTTTT

J: TRBJ2-7
D: TRBD1
V: TRBV27
size: few
CDR3: CASSLTPGTGSYEQYF
DNA: TGTGCCAGCAGTTTAACTCCAGGGACAGGCTCCTACGAGCAGTACTTC

J: TRBJ2-5
D: TRBD1
V: TRBV19
size: few
CDR3: CASSIRDRGETQYF
DNA: TGTGCCAGTAGTATCCGGGACAGGGGTGAGACCCAGTACTTC

J: TRBJ1-5
D: -
V: TRBV4-1
size: -
CDR3: CASGGYSNQPQHF
DNA: TGCGCCAGCGGAGGATATAGCAATCAGCCCCAGCATTTT

J: TRBJ2-7
D: -
V: TRBV11-2
size: few
CDR3: CASSLNELAGNYEQYF
DNA: TGTGCCAGCAGCTTAAATGAGTTGGCGGGAAACTACGAGCAGTACTTC

J: TRBJ2-3
D: -
V: TRBV4-2
size: few
CDR3: CASSQEARSTDTQYF
DNA: TGTGCCAGCAGCCAAGAAGCCAGAAGCACAGATACGCAGTATTTT

J: TRBJ1-5
D: -
V: TRBV12-3/TRBV12-4
size: -
CDR3: CASSPGWGDQPQHF
DNA: TGTGCCAGCAGCCCTGGGTGGGGGGACCAGCCCCAGCATTTT

J: TRBJ2-3
D: -
V: TRBV7-6
size: few
CDR3: CASSLDYQASKSSDTQYF
DNA: TGTGCCAGCAGCTTAGATTATCAAGCTTCCAAGAGTTCAGATACGCAGTATTTT

J: TRBJ2-7
D: -
V: TRBV5-4
size: -
CDR3: CASSPGLGPSYEQYF
DNA: TGTGCCAGCAGCCCAGGGTTGGGCCCTTCCTACGAGCAGTACTTC

J: TRBJ1-1
D: TRBD1
V: TRBV27
size: -
CDR3: CASSPLGGQNTEAFF
DNA: TGTGCCAGCAGTCCCCTAGGGGGCCAGAACACTGAAGCTTTCTTT

J: TRBJ2-3
D: TRBD2
V: TRBV28
size: few
CDR3: CASSFRTSGGAGNALVPGDTQYF
DNA: TGTGCCAGCAGTTTCAGGACTAGCGGGGGGGCCGGGAATGCTTTGGTCCCCGGAGATACGCAGTATTTT

J: TRBJ2-7
D: -
V: TRBV4-2
size: few
CDR3: CASSQEPPGAGYEQYF
DNA: TGTGCCAGCAGCCAAGAACCCCCGGGGGCGGGATACGAGCAGTACTTC

J: TRBJ2-3
D: TRBD1
V: TRBV10-2
size: few
CDR3: CASRGDSFTDTQYF
DNA: TGCGCCAGCAGAGGGGACAGTTTCACAGATACGCAGTATTTT

J: TRBJ1-1
D: -
V: TRBV19
size: -
CDR3: CASSMEGNTEAFF
DNA: TGTGCCAGTAGTATGGAGGGAAACACTGAAGCTTTCTTT

J: TRBJ2-1
D: -
V: TRBV7-8
size: few
CDR3: CASSPFTGIYNEQFF
DNA: TGTGCCAGCAGCCCCTTCACGGGGATCTACAATGAGCAGTTCTTC

J: TRBJ1-2
D: TRBD1
V: TRBV12-3/TRBV12-4
size: -
CDR3: CASSSMLTGLFYGYTF
DNA: TGTGCCAGCAGTTCCATGTTGACAGGGCTGTTCTATGGCTACACCTTC

J: TRBJ2-7
D: -
V: TRBV6-5
size: few
CDR3: CASSYSRVYEQYF
DNA: TGTGCCAGCAGTTACTCGAGGGTCTACGAGCAGTACTTC

J: TRBJ2-2
D: -
V: TRBV7-2
size: many
CDR3: CASSLGLWWNTGELFF
DNA: TGTGCCAGCAGCTTAGGGCTCTGGTGGAACACCGGGGAGCTGTTTTTT